The rows below give T cell receptor beta chains drawn from one sample of a study of T cell responses to AZD1222 COVID-19 vaccine. Libraries were prepared by immunoSEQ multiplex PCR; TCRdb keeps only in-frame clonotypes and omits some of them. This table has around 180,000 clones, 85% to 90% appearing once. Source: peripheral blood, taken on day 0 of AZD1222 vaccination. These receptors all come from an adult in good health. The CDR3 runs from the conserved cysteine through the conserved F or W. The D gene is left open where the match is weak. Rows may omit the clone size; those that give it use once, few, many or a size class.

clone_size,j_call,d_call,v_call,cdr3_nt,cdr3_aa
-,TRBJ1-2,TRBD1,TRBV10-3,TGTGCCATCAGGACCGGCAGGGGGCTCCAAGACTCCTATGGCTACACCTTC,CAIRTGRGLQDSYGYTF
-,TRBJ1-2,-,TRBV19,TGTGCCAGTAGTATCCCGACCAAGCCACCGACTTTAGGCTACACCTTC,CASSIPTKPPTLGYTF
-,TRBJ2-7,-,TRBV5-6,TGTGCCAGCAGCTTCACGGCAGGGGTAGAGCAGTACTTC,CASSFTAGVEQYF
few,TRBJ2-3,-,TRBV11-2,TGTGCCAGCAGCTTAGGGAAACCAGGGAGGCCAGATACGCAGTATTTT,CASSLGKPGRPDTQYF
few,TRBJ1-5,TRBD1,TRBV27,TGTGCCAGCAGTTTCGGACAGGGAAATCAGCCCCAGCATTTT,CASSFGQGNQPQHF
-,TRBJ2-3,-,TRBV3-1/TRBV3-2,TGTGCCAGCAGCCCGACAGTTAGCACAGATACGCAGTATTTT,CASSPTVSTDTQYF
-,TRBJ2-5,-,TRBV4-3,TGCGCCAGCAGCCAACTGACAGGCCAAGAGACCCAGTACTTC,CASSQLTGQETQYF
-,TRBJ2-3,-,TRBV6-4,TGTGCCAGCAGTGAGGGACGGAGCACAGATACGCAGTATTTT,CASSEGRSTDTQYF
-,TRBJ1-2,TRBD1,TRBV28,TGTGCCAGCACCCGTTATTGGCAGGGGGGGTATGGCTACACCTTC,CASTRYWQGGYGYTF
once,TRBJ2-7,-,TRBV18,TGTGCCAGCTCACCAAAATCCTTTTCCTACGAGCAGTACTTC,CASSPKSFSYEQYF
-,TRBJ1-2,TRBD1,TRBV27,TGTGCCAGCAGTTCATCCCCGGACAGGGACTATGGCTACACCTTC,CASSSSPDRDYGYTF
-,TRBJ2-5,-,TRBV11-2,TGTGCCAGCAGCTTAACAGACCAAGAGACCCAGTACTTC,CASSLTDQETQYF
-,TRBJ1-2,TRBD1,TRBV3-1/TRBV3-2,TGTGCCAGCAGCCAAGGAGGGAGGGACAGGGAACTTCCTAACTATGGCTACACCTTC,CASSQGGRDRELPNYGYTF
-,TRBJ1-2,-,TRBV5-6,TGTGCCAGCAGTCCTCTTTCGGGGGATAACTATGGCTACACCTTC,CASSPLSGDNYGYTF
-,TRBJ2-1,TRBD2,TRBV19,TGTGCCAGCAGACCGGGGGGCTCCTACAATGAGCAGTTCTTC,CASRPGGSYNEQFF
once,TRBJ2-7,TRBD2,TRBV2,TGTGCCAGCAGTGACCCCTCAAGGACTAGCGGGAGCTACGAGCAGTACTTC,CASSDPSRTSGSYEQYF
-,TRBJ1-4,-,TRBV24-1,TGTGCCACCAGTGGCAGAACCGGGTCCGGCGATGTAAAACTGTTTTTT,CATSGRTGSGDVKLFF
once,TRBJ2-7,-,TRBV19,TGTGCCAGTAGTATAGCGGTGACAGCGTCCTACGAGCAGTACTTC,CASSIAVTASYEQYF
-,TRBJ2-3,-,TRBV6-2/TRBV6-3,TGTGCCAGCAGTTACTCAGAGCTAGCCCGCACAGATACGCAGTATTTT,CASSYSELARTDTQYF
-,TRBJ2-7,-,TRBV6-5,TGTGCCAGCAGTTACTCGATAAACGGTAAATACGAGCAGTACTTC,CASSYSINGKYEQYF
-,TRBJ1-5,-,TRBV15,TGTGCCACCAGCAGGATTGATAGCAATCAGCCCCAGCATTTT,CATSRIDSNQPQHF
-,TRBJ1-4,-,TRBV11-2,TGTGCCAGCAGCTTAGTCTGGAGTGAAAAACTGTTTTTT,CASSLVWSEKLFF
once,TRBJ2-5,TRBD2,TRBV4-2,TGTGCCAGCAGCCAAGATGTGTTATCTGGAAGACTAGCTGGGCAAGAGACCCAGTACTTC,CASSQDVLSGRLAGQETQYF
-,TRBJ1-5,TRBD1,TRBV7-9,TGTGCCAGCAGCTTGGGACCGGGGACAGGGGGTTTGAGGCCCCAGCATTTT,CASSLGPGTGGLRPQHF
-,TRBJ2-5,-,TRBV10-3,TGTGCCATCAGCCCGACCCAAGAGACCCAGTACTTC,CAISPTQETQYF
-,TRBJ1-2,-,TRBV7-2,TGTGCCAGCAGCTTAGGAAGGGACCACCCGAGTGGCTACACCTTC,CASSLGRDHPSGYTF
-,TRBJ2-5,-,TRBV11-2,TGTGCCAGCAGCTTAGATCTGGGGCGTCTCCAGTACTTC,CASSLDLGRLQYF
-,TRBJ1-3,-,TRBV3-1/TRBV3-2,TGTGCCAGCAGCCAAGAAACTGGGCCGGGGACCTCTGGAAACACCATATATTTT,CASSQETGPGTSGNTIYF
-,TRBJ2-5,-,TRBV28,TGTGCCAGCAGTTTAAGGCTAACCTTCCCAGAGACCCAGTACTTC,CASSLRLTFPETQYF
-,TRBJ2-7,TRBD2,TRBV7-2,TGTGCCAGCAGCTTAGGGGTTAGCGGGGGGGTCCACGAGCAGTACTTC,CASSLGVSGGVHEQYF
-,TRBJ1-2,-,TRBV30,TGTGCCTGGAACGGAGGGGCGGGAGTAAACTACACCTTC,CAWNGGAGVNYTF
-,TRBJ1-1,-,TRBV29-1,TGCAGCGTAGGGGGGGACACTGAAGCTTTCTTT,CSVGGDTEAFF
-,TRBJ1-1,-,TRBV11-1,TGTGCCAGCAGCCCCCATGGGACCTTCACTGAAGCTTTCTTT,CASSPHGTFTEAFF
-,TRBJ2-7,-,TRBV28,TGTGCCAGCAGTTTAAGTTCTCAGACCTACGAGCAGTACTTC,CASSLSSQTYEQYF
-,TRBJ2-5,-,TRBV7-9,TGTGCCAGCAGCTTAAGTACAGGATGGTACCAAGAGACCCAGTACTTC,CASSLSTGWYQETQYF
-,TRBJ2-5,-,TRBV30,TGTGCCTGGAGTGTGGGGGAGAGGGAGACCCAGTACTTC,CAWSVGERETQYF
once,TRBJ1-6,TRBD1,TRBV5-6,TGTGCCAGCAGCTTAGGGACAGCGGGCTCCTATAATTCACCCCTCCACTTT,CASSLGTAGSYNSPLHF
-,TRBJ2-1,TRBD1,TRBV4-2,TGTGCCAGCAGCCAAGAGGGACAGGCTATCTACAATGAGCAGTTCTTC,CASSQEGQAIYNEQFF
-,TRBJ2-7,TRBD1,TRBV5-1,TGCGCCAGCAGCCCGGACAGGGCAACCTACGAGCAGTACTTC,CASSPDRATYEQYF
-,TRBJ2-5,-,TRBV19,TGTGCCAGTAGCTTACAGGGAGCCGAGACCCAGTACTTC,CASSLQGAETQYF
-,TRBJ1-4,-,TRBV19,TGTGCCAGTAGTATCCAACAGGTCTCAGGTGAAAAACTGTTTTTT,CASSIQQVSGEKLFF
-,TRBJ1-1,-,TRBV28,TGTGCCAGCGTTCGGGGTGGTTCTTCGCAAGCTTTCTTT,CASVRGGSSQAFF
once,TRBJ1-3,-,TRBV2,TGTGCCAGCAGTGGGGATACACCGTCCGGAAACACCATATATTTT,CASSGDTPSGNTIYF
-,TRBJ2-2,-,TRBV10-3,TGTGCCATCAGGGACACCGGGGAGCTGTTTTTT,CAIRDTGELFF
once,TRBJ2-2,TRBD1,TRBV2,TGTGCCAGCAGCTTCTTACAGGGGTCCGGGGAGCTGTTTTTT,CASSFLQGSGELFF
-,TRBJ2-1,-,TRBV6-2/TRBV6-3,TGTGCCAGCAGTCATTCACCGGGACATAACAATGAGCAGTTCTTC,CASSHSPGHNNEQFF
-,TRBJ2-3,TRBD1,TRBV5-1,TGCGCCAGCAGCAAGGGGGACAGGAGCACAGATACGCAGTATTTT,CASSKGDRSTDTQYF
-,TRBJ1-1,-,TRBV27,TGTGCCAGCAGTCCTGGACAGTTGAACACTGAAGCTTTCTTT,CASSPGQLNTEAFF
-,TRBJ2-2,-,TRBV5-5,TGTGCCAGCAGCTTGGACAGAACGAACACCGGGGAGCTGTTTTTT,CASSLDRTNTGELFF
-,TRBJ2-2,TRBD1,TRBV29-1,TGCAGCGTTCCGGGACAGACGAACACCGGGGAGCTGTTTTTT,CSVPGQTNTGELFF
once,TRBJ1-4,-,TRBV7-9,-,CASSSVLRGTLSGEKLFF
-,TRBJ2-3,-,TRBV5-1,TGCGCCAGCAGGGTAGAGCGAGGCACAGATACGCAGTATTTT,CASRVERGTDTQYF
-,TRBJ1-5,-,TRBV6-2/TRBV6-3,TGTGCCAGCAGCGGCCGGGACGGAATTTTAAAGGCCCAGCATTTT,CASSGRDGILKAQHF
-,TRBJ1-4,-,TRBV7-9,TGTGCCAGCAGCTCCCGAGGGGCAACTAATGAAAAACTGTTTTTT,CASSSRGATNEKLFF